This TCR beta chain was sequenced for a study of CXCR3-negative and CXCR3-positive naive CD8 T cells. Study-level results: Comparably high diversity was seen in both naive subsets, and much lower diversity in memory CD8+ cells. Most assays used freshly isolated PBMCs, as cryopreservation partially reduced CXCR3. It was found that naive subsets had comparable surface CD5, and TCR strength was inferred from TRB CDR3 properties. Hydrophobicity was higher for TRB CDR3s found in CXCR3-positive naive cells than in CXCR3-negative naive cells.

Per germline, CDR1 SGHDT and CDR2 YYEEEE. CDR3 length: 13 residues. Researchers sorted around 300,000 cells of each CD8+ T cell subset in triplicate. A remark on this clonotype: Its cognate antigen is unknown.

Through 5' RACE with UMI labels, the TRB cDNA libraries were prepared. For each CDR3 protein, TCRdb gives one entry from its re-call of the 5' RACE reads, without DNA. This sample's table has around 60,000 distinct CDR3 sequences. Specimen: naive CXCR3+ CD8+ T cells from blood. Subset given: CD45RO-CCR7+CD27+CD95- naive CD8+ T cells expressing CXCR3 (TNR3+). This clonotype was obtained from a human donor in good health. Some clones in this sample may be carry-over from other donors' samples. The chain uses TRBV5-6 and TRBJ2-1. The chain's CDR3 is CASSLVALNEQFF.